The next 16 T cell receptor beta chains were all read from a single sample in a study of beta chain features in type 1 diabetes. The study, taken as a whole, reports: In all four CD4+ subsets, TCRB CDR3 length was significantly, moderately reduced in type 1 diabetes.

The antigens these receptors bind are not known. Investigators reverse transcribed all isolated RNA, so they sequenced expressed TCRB transcripts. TCRdb's table, derived via immunoSEQ multiplex PCR, lists solely in-frame clones and lacks some. The top ten hold roughly 1.5% of the sample, which has 25,000 to 30,000 clones, 56% seen once. The sample consisted of Tregs from blood. Receptor source: a woman aged 18-29 years with type 1 diabetes.

The CDR3 region is CASSLGTGTNTEAFF. CDR3 in DNA: TGCGCCAGCAGCTTAGGTACAGGGACGAACACTGAAGCTTTCTTT. The chain couples TRBV5-1 to TRBJ1-1, with D tentatively TRBD1 (6 bases). The germline CDR1 and CDR2 sequences are SGHRS and YFSETQ. Trimming took 2 bases from V and 1 from J, leaving 12 bases between them. This CDR3 has 15 amino acids.

This clone has more than one count but fewer than ten. V is TRBV5-6 and J is TRBJ1-1; D not resolved. Trimming took 1 base from V and 8 from J, leaving 6 bases between them. This CDR3 contains 11 residues. The germline CDR1 and CDR2 sequences are SGHDT and YYEEEE. CDR3 residues: CASSLRGEAFF. DNA of the CDR3: TGTGCCAGCAGCTTGAGAGGGGAAGCTTTCTTT.

There are a few counts of this clone. The rearrangement uses TRBV29-1 and TRBJ1-2, with TRBD1 as a possible D gene (5 bases). The V gene lost 5 bases and the J gene lost 8 bases, with 24 bases spanning the gap. CDR3 length: 15 residues. Looked up from germline, CDR1 is SQVTM and CDR2 is ANQGSEA. The DNA of the CDR3 is TGCAGCGTTCTTCTACCCACGGCCCTCCGGGGGGGCTACACCTTC. Translated: CSVLLPTALRGGYTF.

This sequence joins TRBV18 and TRBJ2-3; 7 bases map to TRBD2. V gave up 2 bases and J gave up 6 bases; unmatched junction bases: 8. The CDR3 totals 15 residues. Germline-derived CDR1 and CDR2 are KGHSH and LQKENI. In DNA form, the CDR3 reads TGTGCCAGCTCACCATCGAGCGGGAAGGTGGATACGCAGTATTTT. It yields the protein CASSPSSGKVDTQYF. Together with reference TRBV18 and TRBJ2-3, the CDR3 gives the full variable domain: NAGVMQNPRHLVRRRGQEARLRCSPMKGHSHVYWYRQLPEEGLKFMVYLQKENIIDESGMPKERFSAEFPKEGPSILRIQQVVRGDSAAYFCASSPSSGKVDTQYFGPGTRLTVL.

The V and J genes are TRBV30 and TRBJ1-4; 7 positions match TRBD1. CDR1 is GTSNPN and CDR2 is SVGIG in the germline V gene (reference sequence). The CDR3 is 15 residues long. Losses at the gene ends were 2 bases for V and 5 bases for J; bases not matched to a gene: 8. Here the CDR3 reads CAWSTGQRTNEKLFF. For the CDR3, the DNA is TGTGCCTGGAGTACGGGACAGCGAACGAATGAAAAACTGTTTTTT. The variable domain in full, with the rest retrieved from reference TRBV30 and TRBJ1-4, is SQTIHQWPATLVQPVGSPLSLECTVEGTSNPNLYWYRQAAGRGLQLLFYSVGIGQISSEVPQNLSASRPQDRQFILSSKKLLLSDSGFYLCAWSTGQRTNEKLFFGSGTQLSVL.

This rearrangement joins TRBV7-8 to TRBJ2-7; possible D gene TRBD1, 5 bases. CDR3 length equals 14 residues. V lost 6 bases and J lost 5, with 17 bases in between. CDR1 and CDR2 (germline): SGHVS, FQNEAQ. The CDR3 DNA reads as TGTGCCAGCAGAAACAGAGAAGGGGCCGACGAGCAGTACTTC. Amino acids: CASRNREGADEQYF.

The chain employs TRBV30 and TRBJ2-2; no reliable D call. The V end was cut by 2 bases, the J end by 6 bases, with 7 bases between. The CDR3 consists of 12 residues. The germline V gene encodes CDR1 GTSNPN and CDR2 SVGIG (reference sequence). DNA of the CDR3: TGTGCCTGGAGTTTCGAGGCCGGGGAGCTGTTTTTT. This gives the protein CAWSFEAGELFF.

The chain links TRBV28 to TRBJ2-5; maybe TRBD1 (5 bases). The V gene lost 2 bases and the J gene lost 4 bases, with 11 bases spanning the gap. The CDR3 has 14 amino acids. Germline assignment: CDR1 MDHEN and CDR2 SYDVKM. The CDR3 DNA reads as TGTGCCAGCAGTTTAGACCCAAGGGGAGAGACCCAGTACTTC. It yields the protein CASSLDPRGETQYF. The whole variable domain, filled in from reference TRBV28 and TRBJ2-5, reads DVKVTQSSRYLVKRTGEKVFLECVQDMDHENMFWYRQDPGLGLRLIYFSYDVKMKEKGDIPEGYSVSREKKERFSLILESASTNQTSMYLCASSLDPRGETQYFGPGTRLLVL.

This clone has a handful of counts. This chain links TRBV10-3 with TRBJ2-3; 8 bases match TRBD2. Germline CDR1 and CDR2: ENHRY and SYGVKD. CDR3 length: 15 amino acids. The ends lost 4 bases at V and 1 base at J; junction bases unmatched: 4. CDR3 sequence: CAISAAGVGTDTQYF. Written as DNA, the CDR3 is TGTGCCATCAGTGCAGCGGGAGTGGGCACAGATACGCAGTATTTT.

This clone was picked up a small number of times. The rearrangement links TRBV5-4 to TRBJ2-5; D may be TRBD2 (5 bases). The CDR3 has 15 residues. Per the germline V gene, CDR1 is SGHNT and CDR2 is YYREEE (reference sequence). The V end was cut by 5 bases, the J end by 1 base, with 15 bases between. Written as DNA, the CDR3 is TGTGCCAGCAGTCCGGGAACTGGATCCCAAGAGACCCAGTACTTC. It codes for CASSPGTGSQETQYF.

The gene calls are TRBV6-1 and TRBJ1-2, with a weak D call TRBD1 (5 bases). Germline loops: CDR1 MNHNS, CDR2 SASEGT. CDR3 size: 13 residues. Trimming removed 6 bases from V and 4 bases from J, with 12 bases in between. The DNA for the CDR3 is TGTGCCAGCAGCCCCCAGGGAAGCTATGGCTACACCTTC. It encodes CASSPQGSYGYTF.

The V call is TRBV10-3, the J call TRBJ2-7, with D hard to call. The CDR3 spans 13 residues. The germline V and J ends were trimmed by 0 bases and 7 bases, with 10 bases remaining between them. Germline CDR1 ENHRY, CDR2 SYGVKD. In nucleotides, the CDR3 is TGTGCCATCAGTGAGTCCCCTTCGCGGGAGCAGTACTTC. Translation: CAISESPSREQYF.

This clone was counted between two and nine times. The rearrangement links TRBV4-3 to TRBJ1-1; 8 positions match TRBD1. The V gene end was trimmed by 4 bases and the J gene end by 3 bases; junction bases not matched to a gene: 1. The CDR3 totals 13 residues. Per germline, CDR1 LGHNA and CDR2 YSLEER. The CDR3 DNA sequence: TGCGCCAGCAGCCTACAGGGGGACACTGAAGCTTTCTTT. Translation: CASSLQGDTEAFF.

This clone has a handful of counts. The chain uses TRBV4-3 and TRBJ1-1; possibly TRBD1 for D (6 bases). Trimming took off 4 bases at V and 7 bases at J, with 16 bases between the two ends. Germline assignment: CDR1 LGHNA and CDR2 YSLEER. There are 14 residues in the CDR3. The CDR3 region is CASSRHGGAGEAFF. CDR3 sequence (DNA): TGCGCCAGCAGCCGTCATGGGGGGGCAGGTGAAGCTTTCTTT.

J is TRBJ2-7 and V is TRBV5-6; tentative D call: TRBD2 (6 bases). The V end was cut by 3 bases, the J end by 3 bases, with 10 bases between. CDR1 is SGHDT, CDR2 YYEEEE, per germline. CDR3 length: 13 amino acids. The CDR3 here is CASSSGLLYEQYV. The CDR3 bases are TGTGCCAGCAGCTCTGGACTACTCTACGAGCAGTACGTC.

The chain carries TRBV6-5 and TRBJ1-1; 11 bases are shared with TRBD1. CDR1 and CDR2 from the germline V gene are MNHEY and SVGAGI. The CDR3 consists of 15 residues. With V trimmed by 10 bases and J by 5 bases, 12 bases remained unmatched. The DNA of the CDR3 is TGTGCCACCTCTGGGGGGACAGGGGGACTTACTGAAGCTTTCTTT. Protein: CATSGGTGGLTEAFF.